These 27 T cell receptor beta chains originate from one sample sequenced in a study of blood T cell repertoires in COVID-19. Data came from immunoSEQ multiplex PCR; TCRdb stores just in-frame clones and leaves some out. The sample yields roughly 180,000 clones, roughly 84% seen once. Sequencing was performed on PBMCs or T cells enriched from blood (not recorded which). Source of these receptors: a man aged 55 to 69 who had recovered from COVID-19.

The V and J genes are TRBV6-2 or TRBV6-3 and TRBJ2-1; 12 nucleotides match TRBD2. The V segment lost 0 bases and the J segment 8 bases; nucleotides outside the gene matches: 8. CDR1 and CDR2 (germline): MNHEY, SVGEGT. The CDR3 sequence is 17 residues long. The CDR3 region has the DNA TGTGCCAGCAGTTACTCCCCGACGACTAGCGGGAGCTATGAGCAGTTCTTC. Residues: CASSYSPTTSGSYEQFF.

This clone was observed a single time. The chain couples TRBV7-7 to TRBJ2-2; a possible D gene is TRBD2 (5 bases). Trimming removed 2 bases at V and 0 bases at J, with 16 bases between. Germline V gene lookup returns CDR1 SSHAT and CDR2 FNYEAQ (reference sequence). The CDR3 has 18 amino acids. CDR3: CASSLFRRGLTNTGELFF. CDR3 nucleotide sequence: TGTGCCAGCAGCTTATTTCGCCGGGGTCTTACGAACACCGGGGAGCTGTTTTTT.

V and J are TRBV27 and TRBJ2-5, with 7 positions matching TRBD1. V trimming: 8 bases; J trimming: 5 bases; junction bases outside the gene matches: 14. The CDR3 totals 15 residues. From germline, CDR1 is MNHEY and CDR2 SMNVEV (reference sequence). The chain's CDR3 is CASGVGQVPGETQYF. The CDR3 nucleotides read TGTGCCAGCGGAGTCGGACAGGTACCCGGGGAGACCCAGTACTTC.

The count of this clone is one. J is TRBJ2-7 and V is TRBV5-4; 15 bases line up with TRBD2. Germline V gives CDR1 SGHNT, CDR2 YYREEE (reference sequence). CDR3 length: 18 amino acids. Trimming cost V 4 bases and J 0 bases; bases outside gene matches: 8. The CDR3 coding sequence is TGTGCCAGCAGCCCCGGGACTAGCGGGAGGCTAAACTCCTACGAGCAGTACTTC. Translating it yields CASSPGTSGRLNSYEQYF.

This chain joins TRBV10-3 and TRBJ2-2; TRBD1 aligns across 12 bases. Trimming removed 4 bases from V and 2 bases from J; junction bases left unmatched: 2. The CDR3 sequence is 16 residues long. Germline CDR1 is ENHRY and CDR2 is SYGVKD. CDR3 DNA: TGTGCCATCAGTGGGGGACAGGGGGCTAACACCGGGGAGCTGTTTTTT. Translation gives CAISGGQGANTGELFF.

This chain joins TRBV5-6 and TRBJ1-5; 7 bases are a match to TRBD1. Germline V lookup: CDR1 SGHDT, CDR2 YYEEEE. Trimming at V came to 6 bases and at J to 7 bases, leaving 7 bases not matched to a gene. This CDR3 region has 13 residues. The CDR3 coding sequence is TGTGCCAGCAACCGACAGGGAGGCCAGCCCCAGCATTTT. This sequence encodes CASNRQGGQPQHF.

This clone was seen just once. The chain is built from TRBV19 and TRBJ2-1, with 7 positions matching TRBD1. Germline V gene sequence: CDR1 LNHDA, CDR2 SQIVND (reference sequence). The CDR3 extends over 13 amino acids. With 9 bases clipped from V and 0 bases from J, the junction kept 2 bases outside the gene matches. DNA for the CDR3: TGTGCCAGCAGACAGGGCTCCTACAATGAGCAGTTCTTC. This translates into CASRQGSYNEQFF.

As for this clone: Other nucleotide sequences in the sample specify the same CDR3. J is TRBJ1-2 and V is TRBV28; 7 bases agree with TRBD1. The V segment lost 2 bases and the J segment 8 bases; nucleotides outside the gene matches: 5. The CDR3 is 13 amino acids. Germline lookup yields CDR1 MDHEN and CDR2 SYDVKM. DNA for the CDR3: TGTGCCAGCAGTTTAGAGGGGGCACGGGGCTACACCTTC. It specifies CASSLEGARGYTF.

The V and J genes are TRBV18 and TRBJ2-3, with 10 bases lining up with TRBD2. J lost 1 base, V lost 6 bases, and 16 bases had no gene match. Germline V CDR1 and CDR2: KGHSH, LQKENI. This CDR3 has 19 amino acids. Here the CDR3 reads CASSTLVAGGTPGTDTQYF. Here the CDR3 DNA reads TGTGCCAGCTCGACCCTTGTAGCGGGGGGTACCCCTGGCACAGATACGCAGTATTTT.

This chain joins TRBV10-3 and TRBJ2-1; TRBD2 aligns across 10 bases. This CDR3 contains 14 residues. Germline values: CDR1 ENHRY, CDR2 SYGVKD. Unmatched junction bases numbered 1, after V lost 2 bases and J lost 6 bases. The CDR3 nucleotides are TGTGCCATCAGTGAGACTAGCGGGGTCAATGAGCAGTTCTTC. Amino acids: CAISETSGVNEQFF.

The V and J genes are TRBV7-3 and TRBJ1-2; no reliable D call. The CDR3 totals 15 residues. V lost 1 base to trimming and J lost 1 base, with 10 bases between them. The germline gives CDR1 SGHTA, CDR2 FQGTGA. Here the CDR3 DNA reads TGTGCCAGCAGCTTAAATGGCGGGAGTAACTATGGCTACACCTTC. It translates to CASSLNGGSNYGYTF.

The table lists this clone with many counts. The V call is TRBV11-2, the J call TRBJ2-7, with D possibly being TRBD1 (5 bases). Trimming pared 2 bases from V and 6 bases from J, leaving 14 bases between. Germline values: CDR1 SGHAT, CDR2 FQNNGV. The CDR3 sequence is 14 residues long. The CDR3, as DNA: TGTGCCAGCAGCTTACTAGGGGCCGCGGCCGAGCAGTACTTC. It encodes CASSLLGAAAEQYF.

This clone has only one observation. The V and J genes are TRBV29-1 and TRBJ2-1, with TRBD2 matching 9 bases. Per the germline V gene, CDR1 is SQVTM and CDR2 is ANQGSEA. The CDR3 consists of 16 residues. V trimming: 3 bases; J trimming: 0 bases; junction bases outside the gene matches: 6. The CDR3 DNA follows: TGCAGCGTTGACGACCATAGCGGGAGCTCCTACAATGAGCAGTTCTTC. This codes for CSVDDHSGSSYNEQFF.

The chain has TRBV7-2 and TRBJ2-2; 11 nucleotides line up with TRBD1. V shed 2 bases and J 6 bases; nucleotides not matched to a gene: 5. Germline assignment: CDR1 SGHTA and CDR2 FQGNSA. The length of the CDR3 is 16 residues. In nucleotides, the CDR3 is TGTGCCAGCAGCTTATTTTGGACAGGGGGCTCCGGGGAGCTGTTTTTT. This gives the protein CASSLFWTGGSGELFF. The variable domain in full, completed from reference TRBV7-2 and TRBJ2-2, reads GAGVSQSPSNKVTEKGKDVELRCDPISGHTALYWYRQSLGQGLEFLIYFQGNSAPDKSGLPSDRFSAERTGGSVSTLTIQRTQQEDSAVYLCASSLFWTGGSGELFFGEGSRLTVL.

The rearrangement links TRBV5-1 to TRBJ2-7; 14 bases align to TRBD2. The germline CDR1 and CDR2 sequences are SGHRS and YFSETQ. This CDR3 contains 18 residues. J gave up 0 bases and V 4 bases, and 9 bases lay outside the gene matches. The CDR3 DNA sequence: TGCGCCAGCAGCCAGGGACTAGCGGGGGTCCTACTCTCCTACGAGCAGTACTTC. Amino acids: CASSQGLAGVLLSYEQYF.

V usage is TRBV29-1 and J usage is TRBJ1-1; D may be TRBD1 (5 bases). The germline CDR1 and CDR2 sequences are SQVTM and ANQGSEA. CDR3 length equals 13 residues. V lost 3 bases and J 10 bases, leaving 18 bases between the germline ends. The CDR3 DNA sequence: TGCAGCGTTGAGGGGGGAATTGGTGGTTCAGCTTTCTTT. Its protein product is CSVEGGIGGSAFF.

V usage is TRBV2 and J usage is TRBJ1-1, with D hard to call. The CDR3 runs to 12 residues. V shed 7 bases and J shed 4 bases, with 10 bases lying between them. Germline loops: CDR1 SNHLY, CDR2 FYNNEI. The CDR3, as DNA: TGTGCCAGCATCAGGCAAGTCACTGAAGCTTTCTTT. Its protein is CASIRQVTEAFF.

The chain uses TRBV11-2 and TRBJ2-2, with TRBD2 matching over 8 bases. Trimming took 0 bases from V and 3 from J; bases not matched to a gene: 3. CDR1 and CDR2 from the germline V gene are SGHAT and FQNNGV. This CDR3 region has 16 residues. CDR3 DNA sequence: TGTGCCAGCAGCTTAGACAGCGGGAGTTACACCGGGGAGCTGTTTTTT. This gives the protein CASSLDSGSYTGELFF. The whole variable domain, filled in from reference TRBV11-2 and TRBJ2-2, reads EAGVAQSPRYKIIEKRQSVAFWCNPISGHATLYWYQQILGQGPKLLIQFQNNGVVDDSQLPKDRFSAERLKGVDSTLKIQPAKLEDSAVYLCASSLDSGSYTGELFFGEGSRLTVL.

The chain recombines TRBV7-8 with TRBJ2-2; D possibly corresponds to TRBD1 (5 bases). CDR1 is SGHVS and CDR2 is FQNEAQ in the germline V gene. V shed 2 bases and J shed 4 bases, with 11 bases lying between them. This CDR3 is built from 15 residues. The CDR3 DNA reads TGTGCCAGCAGCTTATCTGGACAAACCACCGGGGAGCTGTTTTTT. This sequence encodes CASSLSGQTTGELFF. The whole variable domain, remainder taken from reference TRBV7-8 and TRBJ2-2, is GAGVSQSPRYKVAKRGQDVALRCDPISGHVSLFWYQQALGQGPEFLTYFQNEAQLDKSGLPSDRFFAERPEGSVSTLKIQRTQQEDSAVYLCASSLSGQTTGELFFGEGSRLTVL.

The V and J genes are TRBV7-8 and TRBJ2-7, with 11 bases fitting TRBD1. CDR1 SGHVS and CDR2 FQNEAQ come from the germline V gene. V shed 6 bases, J shed 2 bases, and the junction held 6 bases outside the gene matches. The CDR3 covers 15 residues. The CDR3 DNA reads as TGTGCCAGCAGTCTTAGGGGACAGGGGGCCTACGAGCAGTACTTC. It yields the protein CASSLRGQGAYEQYF.

V is TRBV19 and J is TRBJ2-2, with D maybe TRBD2 (7 bases). CDR1 and CDR2 from the germline V gene are LNHDA and SQIVND (reference sequence). Trimming left V 8 bases short and J 3 bases short, with 13 bases between. The CDR3 loop spans 14 amino acids. CDR3 bases: TGTGCCAGTCGGGGGGCGGGGTACACCGGGGAGCTGTTTTTT. It translates to CASRGAGYTGELFF.

J is TRBJ1-3 and V is TRBV21-1; the table's D call TRBD1 went unverified against the DNA. TRBV21-1 is listed as a pseudogene. This CDR3 is 16 amino acids long. The CDR3 DNA reads as TGTGCCAGCAGCAGGACAGGGAATGGCTCTGGAAACACCATATATTTT. Translating it yields CASSRTGNGSGNTIYF.

The chain uses TRBV5-1 and TRBJ1-1; possible D gene TRBD1, 5 bases. Germline V gives CDR1 SGHRS, CDR2 YFSETQ. The V gene lost 4 bases and the J gene lost 1 base, with 11 bases spanning the gap. CDR3 size: 14 residues. The chain's CDR3 is CASSGGTANTEAFF. The CDR3 nucleotides read TGCGCCAGCAGCGGAGGGACGGCGAACACTGAAGCTTTCTTT.

Ten or more counts support this clone. The V gene is TRBV6-5, the J gene TRBJ2-7; 9 bases match TRBD2. Germline loops: CDR1 MNHEY, CDR2 SVGAGI. V shed 3 bases and J 0 bases; nucleotides not matched to a gene: 3. This CDR3 region has 15 residues. This chain's CDR3 is CASSYRRGGSYEQYF. CDR3 nucleotide sequence: TGTGCCAGCAGTTATAGGCGGGGGGGCTCCTACGAGCAGTACTTC.

This clone showed up just a few times. The chain combines TRBV18 with TRBJ2-5; tentatively, D is TRBD1 (5 bases). Germline loops: CDR1 KGHSH, CDR2 LQKENI. V lost 0 bases and J 4 bases, leaving 9 bases between the germline ends. There are 14 residues in the CDR3. The CDR3 DNA follows: TGTGCCAGCTCACCACCGATCAGGGTAGAGACCCAGTACTTC. Protein product: CASSPPIRVETQYF. Using reference TRBV18 and TRBJ2-5 for the parts outside the CDR3, the full variable domain is NAGVMQNPRHLVRRRGQEARLRCSPMKGHSHVYWYRQLPEEGLKFMVYLQKENIIDESGMPKERFSAEFPKEGPSILRIQQVVRGDSAAYFCASSPPIRVETQYFGPGTRLLVL.

This clone was detected only once. The chain links TRBV11-2 to TRBJ1-1, with a weak D call TRBD1 (5 bases). Germline lookup yields CDR1 SGHAT and CDR2 FQNNGV. This CDR3 region has 15 residues. V was pared by 5 bases and J by 1 base, with 14 bases between. CDR3 nucleotides: TGTGCCAGCAGCCCCTGGGGCTCAGAGAACACTGAAGCTTTCTTT. Protein product: CASSPWGSENTEAFF.

The chain carries TRBV9 and TRBJ2-2; TRBD2 might be the D (6 bases). Trimming shortened V by 7 bases and J by 1 base, and 8 bases separated the two germline ends. CDR1 is SGDLS and CDR2 is YYNGEE in the germline V gene. CDR3 size: 13 residues. CDR3 sequence: CASGGGNTGELFF. The CDR3 region has the DNA TGTGCCAGCGGGGGAGGGAACACCGGGGAGCTGTTTTTT.